One T cell receptor beta chain is described in this entry. The sample comes from a study of spatial heterogeneity in lung cancer. Every TCR cDNA molecule bore a unique molecular identifier. Each CDR3 protein is one row after TCRdb ran MiXCR on the 5' RACE reads. The sample contains 50,000 or so distinct CDR3 sequences, about 7.6% of which appear only once. Time point in this sample: sample taken at primary tumor resection. No cell sorting; template was whole RNA from tumor, lung tissue or PBMC. This CDR3 region has 14 residues. Germline V gene data show CDR1 as SEHNR and CDR2 as FQNEAQ (reference sequence). V lost 4 bases and J lost 1, with 11 bases in between.

The chain recombines TRBV7-9 with TRBJ2-7; the D gene is possibly TRBD1 (6 bases). This TCR came from a female donor with early-stage non-small cell lung cancer. The sample was PBMCs, taken at surgery. In DNA form, the CDR3 reads TGTGCCAGCAGCTCCTCGACAGGTTCCTACGAGCAGTACTTC. Translated, it gives CASSSSTGSYEQYF.